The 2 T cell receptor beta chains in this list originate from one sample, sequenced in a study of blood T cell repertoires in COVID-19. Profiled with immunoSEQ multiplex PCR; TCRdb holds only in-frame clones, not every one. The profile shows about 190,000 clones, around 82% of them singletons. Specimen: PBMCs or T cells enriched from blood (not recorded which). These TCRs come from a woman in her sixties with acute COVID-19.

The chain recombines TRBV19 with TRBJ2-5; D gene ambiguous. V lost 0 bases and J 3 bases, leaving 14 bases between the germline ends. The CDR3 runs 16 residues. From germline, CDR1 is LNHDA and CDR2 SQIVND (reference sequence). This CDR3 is CASSIDPTSSKETQYF. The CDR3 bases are TGTGCCAGTAGTATAGATCCGACTTCATCAAAAGAGACCCAGTACTTC.

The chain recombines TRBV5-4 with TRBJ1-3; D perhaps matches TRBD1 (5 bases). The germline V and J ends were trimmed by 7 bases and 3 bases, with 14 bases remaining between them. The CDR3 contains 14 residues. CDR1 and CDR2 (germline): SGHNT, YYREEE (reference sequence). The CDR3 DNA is TGTGCCAGCGCCCCGGGGGGGGTTGGAAACACCATATATTTT. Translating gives CASAPGGVGNTIYF.